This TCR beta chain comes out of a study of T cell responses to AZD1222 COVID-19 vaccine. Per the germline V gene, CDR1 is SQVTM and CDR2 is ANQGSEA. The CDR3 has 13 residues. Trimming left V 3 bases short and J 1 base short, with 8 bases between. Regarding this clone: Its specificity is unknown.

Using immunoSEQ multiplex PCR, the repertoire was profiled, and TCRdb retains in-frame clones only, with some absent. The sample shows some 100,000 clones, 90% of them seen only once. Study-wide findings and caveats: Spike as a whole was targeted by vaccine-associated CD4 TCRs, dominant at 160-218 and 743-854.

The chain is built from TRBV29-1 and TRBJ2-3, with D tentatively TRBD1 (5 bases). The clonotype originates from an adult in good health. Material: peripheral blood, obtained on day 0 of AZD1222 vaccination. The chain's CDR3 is CSVEGPRTDTQYF. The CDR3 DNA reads TGCAGCGTTGAGGGGCCCCGCACAGATACGCAGTATTTT.